A selection of T cell receptor beta chains follows, all from one sample in a study of T cell responses to AZD1222 COVID-19 vaccine. Here immunoSEQ multiplex PCR was the method, and the copy in TCRdb shows in-frame clones only, minus some. This sample has 95,000 to 110,000 clones; 85% to 95% occur once, and the top ten carry approximately 4.7%. The sequencing here drew on peripheral blood, taken on day 0 of AZD1222 vaccination. These receptors all come from an adult in good health. Both conserved end residues are part of each CDR3. The D gene is left open where the match is weak. The size field is filled for only some rows; it gives once, few, many or a size class.

>TRBJ2-5|10|TRBV2|-|-
TGTGCCAGCAGTGATTGGACCCAGTACTTC
CASSDWTQYF
>TRBJ1-4|15|TRBV5-5|-|-
TGTGCCAGCAGCCTCGGGACGGAGGATAATGAAAAACTGTTTTTT
CASSLGTEDNEKLFF
>TRBJ1-1|15|TRBV5-4|-|-
TGTGCCAGCAGCCGAGGGCAGACCGGGGGCACTGAAGCTTTCTTT
CASSRGQTGGTEAFF
>TRBJ1-2|15|TRBV15|-|-
TGTGCCACCAGCAGAGGCGAGGGATCTCATAGGGGCTACACCTTC
CATSRGEGSHRGYTF
>TRBJ1-6|15|TRBV9|TRBD1|-
TGTGCCAGCAGCAAAGACAGGGCGTATAATTCACCCCTCCACTTT
CASSKDRAYNSPLHF
>TRBJ2-1|15|TRBV2|-|-
TGTGCCAGCAAAACCCTAGCTTCCTCCTACAATGAGCAGTTCTTC
CASKTLASSYNEQFF
>TRBJ2-5|15|TRBV15|TRBD1|-
TGTGCCACTAGTAGGGGCAGGGGGCTCCAAGAGACCCAGTACTTC
CATSRGRGLQETQYF
>TRBJ1-6|13|TRBV27|-|-
TGTGCCAGCAGTTTACTTAATGGTTCACCCCTCCACTTT
CASSLLNGSPLHF
>TRBJ1-5|15|TRBV18|-|-
TGTGCCAGCTCACCTTCGACAGGCCGCAATCAGCCCCAGCATTTT
CASSPSTGRNQPQHF
>TRBJ1-2|14|TRBV28|-|-
TGTGCCAGCAGTTTAGGAGGAGCGAACTATGGCTACACCTTC
CASSLGGANYGYTF
>TRBJ2-5|15|TRBV5-1|TRBD2|-
TGCGCCAGCAGCTTGGGACAAAGGGAGGGAGAGACCCAGTACTTC
CASSLGQREGETQYF
>TRBJ2-2|15|TRBV6-1|TRBD1|few
TGTGCCAGCAGTGAAGGGACAGGGGACACCGGGGAGCTGTTTTTT
CASSEGTGDTGELFF
>TRBJ1-2|16|TRBV27|TRBD1|-
TGTGCCAGCAGTCGGAAGACAGGGCAGGCTAACTATGGCTACACCTTC
CASSRKTGQANYGYTF
>TRBJ2-5|16|TRBV2|TRBD2|-
TGTGCCAGCAGTGAATCGTTAGCGGGAGGCTATGAGACCCAGTACTTC
CASSESLAGGYETQYF
>TRBJ1-1|13|TRBV24-1|-|-
TGTGCCACCGATCAGGGCGCGGGCACTGAAGCTTTCTTT
CATDQGAGTEAFF
>TRBJ2-1|11|TRBV6-2/TRBV6-3|-|-
TGTGCCAGCAGTTGGGACAATGAGCAGTTCTTC
CASSWDNEQFF
>TRBJ2-7|15|TRBV27|TRBD1|-
TGTGCCAGCAGTTTGGGACGGGACAGCTCCTACGAGCAGTACTTC
CASSLGRDSSYEQYF
>TRBJ2-2|14|TRBV7-9|-|-
TGTGCCAGCAGCCCCCCGAGGGCGACCGGGGAGCTGTTTTTT
CASSPPRATGELFF
>TRBJ1-2|15|TRBV6-5|-|-
TGTGCCAGCACCCAAACAGGGCGTCTCGTCGGTGGCTACACCTTC
CASTQTGRLVGGYTF
>TRBJ1-3|14|TRBV19|-|once
TGTGCCAGTAGTATCCCTAGCTCTGGAAACACCATATATTTT
CASSIPSSGNTIYF
>TRBJ2-2|16|TRBV19|TRBD1|-
TGTGCCAGTAGTACCCCCGGGACAGGGTCCACCGGGGAGCTGTTTTTT
CASSTPGTGSTGELFF
>TRBJ2-7|15|TRBV5-8|TRBD1|-
TGTGCCAGCAGCGGTCCAAGACAGGGAAAGTACGAGCAGTACTTC
CASSGPRQGKYEQYF
>TRBJ2-7|14|TRBV29-1|TRBD2|-
TGCAGCGCCTCGGGGGCGGGAGGGGGCGACGAGCAGTACTTC
CSASGAGGGDEQYF
>TRBJ1-1|13|TRBV12-5|-|-
TGTGCTAGTGGTCTGACAGGGAACACTGAAGCTTTCTTT
CASGLTGNTEAFF
>TRBJ2-1|15|TRBV2|TRBD1|-
TGTGCCAGCACTTCCGGGACAGGGCTCTACAATGAGCAGTTCTTC
CASTSGTGLYNEQFF
>TRBJ1-2|16|TRBV4-1|-|-
TGCGCCAGCAGCGTTGTCACGGGACAAGCTAACTATGGCTACACCTTC
CASSVVTGQANYGYTF
>TRBJ2-6|16|TRBV5-6|TRBD1|-
TGTGCCAGCAGGACAGGGTATCACTCTGGGGCCAACGTCCTGACTTTC
CASRTGYHSGANVLTF
>TRBJ2-6|15|TRBV5-1|-|-
TGCGCCAGCAGTTACGGAAACTCTGGGGCCAACGTCCTGACTTTC
CASSYGNSGANVLTF
>TRBJ2-7|15|TRBV5-1|-|-
TGCGCCAGCAGCCCCTCAGGGAGAACTGGTGGCGAGCAGTACTTC
CASSPSGRTGGEQYF
>TRBJ2-1|15|TRBV29-1|-|-
TGCAGCGTTGAATGGGCCGGACCTCCCTACAATGAGCAGTTCTTC
CSVEWAGPPYNEQFF
>TRBJ2-3|12|TRBV24-1|-|-
TGTGCCACCAGTGATTGGGGAGATACGCAGTATTTT
CATSDWGDTQYF
>TRBJ2-3|18|TRBV5-4|TRBD2|-
TGTGCCAGCAGCACGGGACTAGCGGGAGGAACTAGCACAGATACGCAGTATTTT
CASSTGLAGGTSTDTQYF
>TRBJ2-3|13|TRBV27|-|-
TGTGCCAGCCAAATGGAGGGCACAGATACGCAGTATTTT
CASQMEGTDTQYF
>TRBJ2-2|12|TRBV3-1/TRBV3-2|-|-
TGTGCCAGCAGCCGGGGAACCGGGGAGCTGTTTTTT
CASSRGTGELFF
>TRBJ2-1|12|TRBV7-9|-|-
TGTGCCAGCAGCCCGCAGGAGGGGGAGCAGTTCTTC
CASSPQEGEQFF
>TRBJ1-1|15|TRBV4-1|-|-
TGCGCCAGCAGCCAAGCAGGCAGAGTGGACACTGAAGCTTTCTTT
CASSQAGRVDTEAFF
>TRBJ2-1|12|TRBV3-1/TRBV3-2|-|-
TGTGCCAGCAGCCAATTGGTAGGCGAGCAGTTCTTC
CASSQLVGEQFF
>TRBJ2-7|14|TRBV9|-|-
TGTGCCAGCAGCGAAGGTAGAAACAGGAACGAGCAGTACTTC
CASSEGRNRNEQYF
>TRBJ1-4|13|TRBV4-1|-|-
TGCGCCAGCAGCCCAAGTAATAATGAAAAACTGTTTTTT
CASSPSNNEKLFF
>TRBJ1-5|13|TRBV2|TRBD1|-
TGTGCAAGCGGGGACAGGCCGAATCAGCCCCAGCATTTT
CASGDRPNQPQHF
>TRBJ1-5|15|TRBV3-1/TRBV3-2|-|-
TGTGCCAGCAGCCAAGGCAACTCTCGGCGTCAGCCCCAGCATTTT
CASSQGNSRRQPQHF
>TRBJ2-7|14|TRBV28|TRBD2|-
TGTGCCAGCAGTTTATGGACTAGCGGCTACGAGCAGTACTTC
CASSLWTSGYEQYF
>TRBJ1-5|13|TRBV7-9|-|-
TGTGCCAGCAGCTTCGCAGGGAGTCAGCCCCAGCATTTT
CASSFAGSQPQHF
>TRBJ2-7|12|TRBV5-4|-|-
TGTGCCAGCAGCATAGGGATTACTGAGCAGTACTTC
CASSIGITEQYF
>TRBJ1-2|15|TRBV6-5|TRBD1|-
TGTGCCAGCACGGACTGGAGGGCAGGGGGCTATGGCTACACCTTC
CASTDWRAGGYGYTF
>TRBJ1-2|12|TRBV9|-|-
TGTGCCTCCTACTCCGGGGCCTATGGCTACACCTTC
CASYSGAYGYTF
>TRBJ2-1|14|TRBV6-2/TRBV6-3|TRBD1|-
TGTGCCAGCAGTCCGGGACAGGGGTACAATGAGCAGTTCTTC
CASSPGQGYNEQFF
>TRBJ1-4|15|TRBV27|-|-
TGTGCCAGCAGGAGGATTACAGCAACTAATGAAAAACTGTTTTTT
CASRRITATNEKLFF
>TRBJ1-1|14|TRBV10-2|-|-
TGCGCCAGCAGTCACAGGGAGGTGGGCACTGAAGCTTTCTTT
CASSHREVGTEAFF
>TRBJ1-4|16|TRBV15|TRBD1|-
TGTGCCACCAGCAGGCGATATTCAGGGGGCAGGGAAAAACTGTTTTTT
CATSRRYSGGREKLFF
>TRBJ1-1|13|TRBV6-5|-|-
TGTGCCAGCTCATTAAGCATGAACACTGAAGCTTTCTTT
CASSLSMNTEAFF
>TRBJ1-2|15|TRBV11-3|-|-
TGTGCCAGCAGCCCCCGGATCGGGCAGGCTTATGGCTACACCTTC
CASSPRIGQAYGYTF
>TRBJ2-1|15|TRBV7-3|TRBD2|few
TGTGCCAGCAGCTCCACTAGCGTCCCCTACAATGAGCAGTTCTTC
CASSSTSVPYNEQFF
>TRBJ2-2|15|TRBV7-2|TRBD2|-
TGTGCCAGCAGCTCCAGGACTAGCGGGGACGGGGAGCTGTTTTTT
CASSSRTSGDGELFF